A selection of T cell receptor beta chains follows, all from one sample in a study of blood T cell repertoires in COVID-19. Method: immunoSEQ multiplex PCR; TCRdb's copy keeps in-frame clones and lacks some. The repertoire consists of about 490,000 clones, with 80% to 90% occurring once and the leading ten covering 3% to 4%. Material for sequencing was peripheral blood. These receptors were taken from a human donor in a cohort sampled during active COVID-19. Both conserved end residues are part of each CDR3. D genes are given only for firm matches. Clone sizes are given selectively: once, few, many, or a class where the clone is expanded.

D	size	V	J	DNA	CDR3
TRBD2	NA	TRBV7-9	TRBJ2-7	TGTGCCAGCAGTCTGACTAGCGCCCTCTCCTACGAGCAGTACTTC	CASSLTSALSYEQYF
TRBD1	NA	TRBV6-4	TRBJ1-2	TGTGCCAGCAGCCAGACAGGGGACTATGGCTACACCTTC	CASSQTGDYGYTF
NA	NA	TRBV28	TRBJ1-5	TGTGCCAGCAGTCCACCCCTTGACAGATATCAGCCCCAGCATTTT	CASSPPLDRYQPQHF
NA	few	TRBV10-3	TRBJ1-1	TGTGCCATCACCCTTTATCCGCGGGGGGCGAACACTGAAGCTTTCTTT	CAITLYPRGANTEAFF
TRBD2	NA	TRBV5-1	TRBJ2-1	TGCGCCAGCAGCTTGGTGACTAGCGGGAGACCATCGAGCTCCTACAATGAGCAGTTCTTC	CASSLVTSGRPSSSYNEQFF
TRBD1	NA	TRBV23-1	TRBJ1-6	TGCGCCAGCAGTCAAGGGACAGGTCTTTTCTCCTATAATTCACCCCTCCACTTT	CASSQGTGLFSYNSPLHF
TRBD2	NA	TRBV9	TRBJ2-7	TGTGCCAGCAGCGTAGGATCCCAGCGGGAGCGCGAGCAGTACTTC	CASSVGSQREREQYF
NA	NA	TRBV19	TRBJ2-7	TGTGCCAGTATGGTGGTTCCGGGATCGCGCGAGCAGTACTTC	CASMVVPGSREQYF
NA	NA	TRBV4-2	TRBJ2-2	TGTGCCAGCAGCCATTTGAGGGCTACGAACACCGGGGAGCTGTTTTTT	CASSHLRATNTGELFF
NA	NA	TRBV6-1	TRBJ1-3	TGTGCCAGCAGTGAAGTTCCGGGGTTCGGGAACACCATATATTTT	CASSEVPGFGNTIYF
NA	NA	TRBV20-1	TRBJ2-1	TGCAGTGCTAGTCGTAGGGAGAATGAGCAGTTCTTC	CSASRRENEQFF
NA	NA	TRBV5-6	TRBJ2-3	TGTGCCAGCAGCTTGGAAGGTAGCGGCCACACAGATACGCAGTATTTT	CASSLEGSGHTDTQYF
NA	NA	TRBV11-2	TRBJ2-2	TGTGCCAGCAGCTTACAGGTCGGGGGCACCGGGGAGCTGTTTTTT	CASSLQVGGTGELFF
NA	NA	TRBV4-3	TRBJ1-3	TGCGCCAGCAGCCAAGACAGGGTCTCTGGAAACACCATATATTTT	CASSQDRVSGNTIYF
NA	NA	TRBV5-1	TRBJ1-2	TGCGCCAGCAGCTTGGAAGGGAGGGAGACTTATGGCTACACCTTC	CASSLEGRETYGYTF
NA	NA	TRBV11-3	TRBJ2-7	TGTGCCAGCAGCTTAGACTGGAGCGAGCAGTACTTC	CASSLDWSEQYF
TRBD2	NA	TRBV5-1	TRBJ2-2	TGCGCCAGCAGCTTCCAGCGGGAGGCCACCGGGGAGCTGTTTTTT	CASSFQREATGELFF
TRBD2	NA	TRBV5-1	TRBJ2-2	TGCGCCAGCAGCTTTAGCGGGAGGGCCGTGACCGGGGAGCTGTTTTTT	CASSFSGRAVTGELFF
NA	once	TRBV30	TRBJ2-5	TGTGCCTGGAGTGTAGGGGGTTGGGAGACCCAGTACTTC	CAWSVGGWETQYF
NA	few	TRBV27	TRBJ1-5	TGTGCCAGCAGTCTAATCGGGGTCCCTAGCAATCAGCCCCAGCATTTT	CASSLIGVPSNQPQHF
TRBD1	NA	TRBV6-4	TRBJ2-1	TGTGCCAGCGCCCAGAGACAGGGCTACAATGAGCAGTTCTTC	CASAQRQGYNEQFF
TRBD2	NA	TRBV30	TRBJ2-1	TGTGCCTTACTAGCGGGTTTCTACAATGAGCAGTTCTTC	CALLAGFYNEQFF
NA	NA	TRBV4-3	TRBJ1-1	TGCGCCAGCAGCCTTTTGGGGGGGAACACTGAAGCTTTCTTT	CASSLLGGNTEAFF
TRBD2	NA	TRBV27	TRBJ2-1	TGTGCCAGCAGTTGGGCTTCGGCGGGAGGATACAATGAGCAGTTCTTC	CASSWASAGGYNEQFF
TRBD1	NA	TRBV7-9	TRBJ2-1	TGTGCCAGCAGCTTAAGGACAGGGGGTGATGAGCAGTTCTTC	CASSLRTGGDEQFF
NA	NA	TRBV14	TRBJ2-3	TGTGCCAGCAGCCAAGAACGAGGAGCAGATACGCAGTATTTT	CASSQERGADTQYF
NA	NA	TRBV18	TRBJ1-4	TGTGCCAGCGGTACGGGACAAGCTAATGAAAAACTGTTTTTT	CASGTGQANEKLFF
TRBD1	NA	TRBV19	TRBJ1-4	TGTGCCAGTAGTGGGACAGGGAAGGGGGTTAATGAAAAACTGTTTTTT	CASSGTGKGVNEKLFF
TRBD1	NA	TRBV19	TRBJ1-1	TGTGCCGCGAACGATCTGACAGGGGACACTGAAGCTTTCTTT	CAANDLTGDTEAFF
NA	NA	TRBV7-2	TRBJ1-1	TGTGCCAGCAGCTTAGGGCTCAAGAGCGCAGCTTTCTTT	CASSLGLKSAAFF
TRBD2	NA	TRBV28	TRBJ2-1	TGTGCCAGCAGTTCCCCGGGACTAGCGGCTGGCAATGAGCAGTTCTTC	CASSSPGLAAGNEQFF
TRBD2	once	TRBV11-2	TRBJ2-1	TGTGCCAGCAGCTTACTCGGAGCGGGGGGTAGCAATGAGCAGTTCTTC	CASSLLGAGGSNEQFF
TRBD1	NA	TRBV28	TRBJ1-2	TGTGCCAGCAGGCCGCCGGGGACAGGGCATGGCTACACCTTC	CASRPPGTGHGYTF
NA	NA	TRBV28	TRBJ2-1	TGTGCCAGCGGGTGGGGAGCCTACAATGAGCAGTTCTTC	CASGWGAYNEQFF
NA	NA	TRBV5-1	TRBJ2-5	TGCGCCAGCAGCTGGAGACCGCAAGAGACCCAGTACTTC	CASSWRPQETQYF
NA	once	TRBV6-1	TRBJ1-4	TGTGCCAGCAGTGAGGGAGGGGCACTTAATGAAAAACTGTTTTTT	CASSEGGALNEKLFF
TRBD2	once	TRBV6-5	TRBJ2-1	TGTGCCAGCAGACGGGCGGGACTAGCGGATAATGAGCAGTTCTTC	CASRRAGLADNEQFF
NA	NA	TRBV28	TRBJ2-7	TGTGCCAGCAGTTGGGCGTCGAGCTCCTACGAGCAGTACTTC	CASSWASSSYEQYF
TRBD1	NA	TRBV28	TRBJ1-2	TGTGCCAGCAGTTTAAATCAGGGGGCGCATGGAGGCTACACCTTC	CASSLNQGAHGGYTF
TRBD1	NA	TRBV5-5	TRBJ2-7	TGTGCCAGCAGCTTCAGGTGGGACAGGGACTACGAGCAGTACTTC	CASSFRWDRDYEQYF